This TCR beta chain was captured in a study of shared clonotypes between healthy human individuals. After removal of 1 base from V and 2 bases from J, the junction contained 4 bases not matched to a gene. Germline loops: CDR1 SEHNR, CDR2 FQNEAQ (reference sequence). This CDR3 spans 17 amino acids. It was at deep level that the assay was run. The protocol was immunoSEQ multiplex PCR, while the TCRdb copy is restricted to in-frame clones and leaves out a portion. The repertoire holds more than 1,200,000 clones, about 98.5% seen once, with roughly 0.35% in the top ten. The TCR comes from a young man in good health. Sequencing was done on a sample of naive CD4+ T cells sorted from blood. Subset: CD45RA+ positively selected. The gene calls are TRBV7-9 and TRBJ2-3, with 12 bases that match TRBD2. CDR3 amino acids: CASSLDRTSGITDTQYF. The DNA of the CDR3 is TGTGCCAGCAGCTTAGATAGGACTAGCGGGATCACAGATACGCAGTATTTT.